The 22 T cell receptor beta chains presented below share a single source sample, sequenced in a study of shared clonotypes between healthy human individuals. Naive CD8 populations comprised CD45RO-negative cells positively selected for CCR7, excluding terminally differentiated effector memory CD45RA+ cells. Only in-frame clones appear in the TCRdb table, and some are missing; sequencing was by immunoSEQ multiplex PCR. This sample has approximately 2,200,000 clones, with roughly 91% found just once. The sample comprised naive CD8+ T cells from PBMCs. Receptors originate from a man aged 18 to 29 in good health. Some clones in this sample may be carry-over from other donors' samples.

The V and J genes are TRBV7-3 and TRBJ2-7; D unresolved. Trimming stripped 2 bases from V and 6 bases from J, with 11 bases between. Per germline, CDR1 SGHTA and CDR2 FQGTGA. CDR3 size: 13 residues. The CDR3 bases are TGTGCCAGCAGCTTACAGACTTGGAGCGAGCAGTACTTC. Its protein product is CASSLQTWSEQYF.

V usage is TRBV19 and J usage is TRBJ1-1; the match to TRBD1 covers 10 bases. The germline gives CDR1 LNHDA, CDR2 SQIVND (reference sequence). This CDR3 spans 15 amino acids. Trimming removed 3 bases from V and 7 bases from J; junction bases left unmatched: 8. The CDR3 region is CASSMGWGQGFEAFF. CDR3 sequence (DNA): TGTGCCAGTAGTATGGGGTGGGGACAGGGGTTTGAAGCTTTCTTT.

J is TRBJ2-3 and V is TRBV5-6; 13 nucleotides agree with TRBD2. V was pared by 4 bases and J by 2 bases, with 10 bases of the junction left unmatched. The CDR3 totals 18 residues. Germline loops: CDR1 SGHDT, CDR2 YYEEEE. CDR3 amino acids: CASSAYGTSGIPTDTQYF. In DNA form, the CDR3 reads TGTGCCAGCAGCGCCTACGGGACTAGCGGGATACCCACAGATACGCAGTATTTT. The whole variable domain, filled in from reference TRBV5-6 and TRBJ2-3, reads DAGVTQSPTHLIKTRGQQVTLRCSPKSGHDTVSWYQQALGQGPQFIFQYYEEEERQRGNFPDRFSGHQFPNYSSELNVNALLLGDSALYLCASSAYGTSGIPTDTQYFGPGTRLTVL.

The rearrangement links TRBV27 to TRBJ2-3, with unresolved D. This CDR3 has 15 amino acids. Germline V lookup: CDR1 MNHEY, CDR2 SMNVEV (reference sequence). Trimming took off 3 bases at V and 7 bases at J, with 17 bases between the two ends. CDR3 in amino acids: CASSLTVPLSNTQYF. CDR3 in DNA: TGTGCCAGCAGTTTGACGGTCCCGTTATCGAATACGCAGTATTTT.

CDR3 protein: CASRDAGNYGYTF. As DNA, the CDR3 is TGTGCCAGCAGGGACGCGGGGAACTATGGCTACACCTTC. V and J are TRBV25-1 and TRBJ1-2, with D unclear. V dropped 6 bases and J dropped 2 bases, with 10 bases sitting between them. The germline CDR1 and CDR2 sequences are MGHDK and SYGVNS. The CDR3 runs to 13 residues.

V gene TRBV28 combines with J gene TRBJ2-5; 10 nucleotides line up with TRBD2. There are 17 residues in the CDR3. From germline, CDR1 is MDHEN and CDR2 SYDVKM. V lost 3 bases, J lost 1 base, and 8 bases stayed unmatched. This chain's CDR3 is CASSFGLAGDFQETQYF. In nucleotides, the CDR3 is TGTGCCAGCAGTTTCGGGCTAGCGGGAGATTTCCAAGAGACCCAGTACTTC.

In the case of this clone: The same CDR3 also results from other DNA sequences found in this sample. The chain's CDR3 is CASSYRVGTEAFF. In DNA, the CDR3 is TGTGCCAGCAGTTATAGGGTTGGCACTGAAGCTTTCTTT. The chain joins TRBV27 to TRBJ1-1; D not resolved. This CDR3 has 13 residues. From germline, CDR1 is MNHEY and CDR2 SMNVEV (reference sequence). The ends were cut back, 4 bases at V and 4 bases at J, with 10 bases in the middle.

The CDR3 DNA sequence: TGTGCCAGTACTGACGAGTATCCGGGACACCTTTCCCAGCATTTT. Translating it yields CASTDEYPGHLSQHF. V is TRBV5-5 and J is TRBJ1-5, with D possibly TRBD1 on 6 matching bases. Trimming stripped 8 bases from V and 11 bases from J, with 26 bases between. The CDR3 extends over 15 amino acids. Germline values: CDR1 SGHKS, CDR2 YYEKEE (reference sequence).

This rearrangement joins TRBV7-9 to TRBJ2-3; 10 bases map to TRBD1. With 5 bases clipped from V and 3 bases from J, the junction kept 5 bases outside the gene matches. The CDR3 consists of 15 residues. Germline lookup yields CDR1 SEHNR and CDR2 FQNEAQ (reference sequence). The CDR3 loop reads CASSLPGQGTDTQYF. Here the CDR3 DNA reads TGTGCCAGCAGCCTCCCGGGACAGGGGACAGATACGCAGTATTTT.

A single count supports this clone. CDR3 region: CASSSLGDRLNEQFF. The CDR3 coding sequence is TGTGCCAGCAGCTCACTTGGGGACAGACTCAATGAGCAGTTCTTC. The chain links TRBV7-9 to TRBJ2-1; 7 bases match TRBD1. Trimming took 4 bases from V and 6 from J; bases not matched to a gene: 9. Germline values: CDR1 SEHNR, CDR2 FQNEAQ (reference sequence). The CDR3 extends over 15 amino acids.

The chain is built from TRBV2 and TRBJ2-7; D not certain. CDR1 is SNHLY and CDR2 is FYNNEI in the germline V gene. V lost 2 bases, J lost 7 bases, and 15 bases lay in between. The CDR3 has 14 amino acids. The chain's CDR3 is CASSETPALGEQYF. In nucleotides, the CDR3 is TGTGCCAGCAGTGAAACCCCGGCCTTGGGGGAGCAGTACTTC. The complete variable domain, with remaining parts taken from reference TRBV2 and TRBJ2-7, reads EPEVTQTPSHQVTQMGQEVILRCVPISNHLYFYWYRQILGQKVEFLVSFYNNEISEKSEIFDDQFSVERPDGSNFTLKIRSTKLEDSAMYFCASSETPALGEQYFGPGTRLTVT.

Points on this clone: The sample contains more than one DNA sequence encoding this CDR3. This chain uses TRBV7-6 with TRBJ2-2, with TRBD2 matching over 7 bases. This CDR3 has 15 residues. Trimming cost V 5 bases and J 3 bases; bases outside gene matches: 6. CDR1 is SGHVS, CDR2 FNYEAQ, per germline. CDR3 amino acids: CASSPTSVHTGELFF. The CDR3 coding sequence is TGTGCCAGCAGCCCAACTAGCGTTCACACCGGGGAGCTGTTTTTT.

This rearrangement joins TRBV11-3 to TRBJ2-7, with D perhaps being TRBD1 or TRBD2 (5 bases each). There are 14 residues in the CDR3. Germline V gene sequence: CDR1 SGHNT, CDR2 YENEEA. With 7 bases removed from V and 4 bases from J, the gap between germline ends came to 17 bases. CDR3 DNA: TGTGCCAGCACCAACGCCGGGACGATTTACGAGCAGTACTTC. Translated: CASTNAGTIYEQYF.

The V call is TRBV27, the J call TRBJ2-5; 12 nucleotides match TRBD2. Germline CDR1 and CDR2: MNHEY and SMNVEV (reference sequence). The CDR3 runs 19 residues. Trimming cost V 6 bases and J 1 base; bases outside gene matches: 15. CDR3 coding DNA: TGTGCCAGCAGACCAGGGACTAGCGGGTTACGGGATTTCCAAGAGACCCAGTACTTC. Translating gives CASRPGTSGLRDFQETQYF.

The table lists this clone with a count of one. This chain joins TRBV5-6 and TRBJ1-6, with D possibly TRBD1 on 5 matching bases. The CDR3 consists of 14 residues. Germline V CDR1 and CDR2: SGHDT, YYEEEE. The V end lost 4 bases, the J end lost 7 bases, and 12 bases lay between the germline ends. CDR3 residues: CASSPTDPNSPLHF. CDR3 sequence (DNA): TGTGCCAGCAGCCCGACAGACCCGAATTCACCCCTCCACTTT.

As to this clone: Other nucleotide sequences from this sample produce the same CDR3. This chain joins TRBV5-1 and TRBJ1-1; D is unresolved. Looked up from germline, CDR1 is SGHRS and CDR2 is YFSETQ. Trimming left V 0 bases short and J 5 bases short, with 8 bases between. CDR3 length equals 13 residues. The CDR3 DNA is TGCGCCAGCAGCTTGGGTGGGGTGACTGAAGCTTTCTTT. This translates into CASSLGGVTEAFF.

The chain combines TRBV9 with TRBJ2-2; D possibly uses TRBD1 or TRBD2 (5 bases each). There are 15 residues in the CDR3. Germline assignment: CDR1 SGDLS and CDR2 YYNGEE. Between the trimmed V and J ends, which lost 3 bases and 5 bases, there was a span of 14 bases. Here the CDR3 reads CASSDRDRRTGELFF. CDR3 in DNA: TGTGCCAGCAGCGATCGGGACCGACGTACCGGGGAGCTGTTTTTT. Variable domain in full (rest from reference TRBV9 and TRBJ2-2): DSGVTQTPKHLITATGQRVTLRCSPRSGDLSVYWYQQSLDQGLQFLIQYYNGEERAKGNILERFSAQQFPDLHSELNLSSLELGDSALYFCASSDRDRRTGELFFGEGSRLTVL.

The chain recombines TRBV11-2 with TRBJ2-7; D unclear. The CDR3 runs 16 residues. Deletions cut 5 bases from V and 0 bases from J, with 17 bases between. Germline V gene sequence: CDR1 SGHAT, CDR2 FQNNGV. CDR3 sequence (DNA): TGTGCCAGCAGCGGACCCCCCCGACGACGCTCCTACGAGCAGTACTTC. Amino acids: CASSGPPRRRSYEQYF.

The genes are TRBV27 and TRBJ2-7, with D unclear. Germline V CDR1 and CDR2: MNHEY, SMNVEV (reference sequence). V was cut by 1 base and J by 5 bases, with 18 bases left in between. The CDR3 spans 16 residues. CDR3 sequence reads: CASSLWVGTKSDEQYF. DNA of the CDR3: TGTGCCAGCAGTTTATGGGTCGGAACAAAGAGCGACGAGCAGTACTTC.

The CDR3 loop is CASSESVGLAGVEQFF. In DNA form, the CDR3 reads TGCGCCAGCAGTGAGTCGGTCGGGCTAGCGGGAGTTGAGCAGTTCTTC. The chain employs TRBV10-1 and TRBJ2-1; 10 nucleotides match TRBD2. V shed 0 bases and J 9 bases; nucleotides not matched to a gene: 8. Germline CDR1 WNHNN, CDR2 SYGVQD (reference sequence). The CDR3 is 16 amino acids.

The CDR3 sequence is CASRQGWSGELFF. CDR3 coding DNA: TGTGCCAGTAGACAGGGTTGGTCCGGGGAGCTGTTTTTT. The chain has TRBV28 and TRBJ2-2; TRBD1 aligns across 7 bases. Germline CDR1 MDHEN, CDR2 SYDVKM. J gave up 6 bases and V 9 bases, and 7 bases lay outside the gene matches. The CDR3 sequence is 13 residues long.

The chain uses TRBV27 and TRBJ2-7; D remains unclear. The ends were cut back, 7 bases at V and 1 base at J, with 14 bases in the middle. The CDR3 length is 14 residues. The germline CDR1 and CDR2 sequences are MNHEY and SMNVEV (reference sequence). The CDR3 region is CASMFSWPSYEQYF. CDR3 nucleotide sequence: TGTGCCAGCATGTTTTCTTGGCCTTCCTACGAGCAGTACTTC.